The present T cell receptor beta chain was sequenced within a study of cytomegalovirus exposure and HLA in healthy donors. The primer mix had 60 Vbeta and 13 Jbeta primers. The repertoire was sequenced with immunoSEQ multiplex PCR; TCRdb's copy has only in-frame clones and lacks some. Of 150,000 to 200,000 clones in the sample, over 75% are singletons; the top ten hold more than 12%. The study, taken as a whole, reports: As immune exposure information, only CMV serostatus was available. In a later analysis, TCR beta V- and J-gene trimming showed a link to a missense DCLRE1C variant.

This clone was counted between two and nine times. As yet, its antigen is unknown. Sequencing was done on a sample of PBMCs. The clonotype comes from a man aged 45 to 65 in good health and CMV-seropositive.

The DNA for the CDR3 is TGTGCCAGTAGTACCCCAGAAAACACTGAAGCTTTCTTT. Its translation is CASSTPENTEAFF. The rearrangement joins TRBV19 to TRBJ1-1; D remains ambiguous. The CDR3 contains 13 residues. CDR1 and CDR2 (germline): LNHDA, SQIVND (reference sequence). V was cut by 4 bases and J by 2 bases, with 8 bases left in between.